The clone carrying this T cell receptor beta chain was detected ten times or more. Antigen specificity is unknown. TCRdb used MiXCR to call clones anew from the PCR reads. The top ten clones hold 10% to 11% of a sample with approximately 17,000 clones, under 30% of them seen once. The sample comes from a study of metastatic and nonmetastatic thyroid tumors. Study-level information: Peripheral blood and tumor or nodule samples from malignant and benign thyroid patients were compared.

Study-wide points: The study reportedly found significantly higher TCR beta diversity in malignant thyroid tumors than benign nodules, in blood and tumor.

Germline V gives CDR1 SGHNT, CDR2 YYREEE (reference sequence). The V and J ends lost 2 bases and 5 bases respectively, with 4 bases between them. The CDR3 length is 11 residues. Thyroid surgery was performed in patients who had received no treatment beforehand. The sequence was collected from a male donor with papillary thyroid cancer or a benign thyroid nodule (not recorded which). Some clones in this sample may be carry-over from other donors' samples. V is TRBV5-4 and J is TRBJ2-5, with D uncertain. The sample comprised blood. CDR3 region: CASSLSETQYF. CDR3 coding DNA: TGTGCCAGCAGCTTATCGGAGACCCAGTACTTC.